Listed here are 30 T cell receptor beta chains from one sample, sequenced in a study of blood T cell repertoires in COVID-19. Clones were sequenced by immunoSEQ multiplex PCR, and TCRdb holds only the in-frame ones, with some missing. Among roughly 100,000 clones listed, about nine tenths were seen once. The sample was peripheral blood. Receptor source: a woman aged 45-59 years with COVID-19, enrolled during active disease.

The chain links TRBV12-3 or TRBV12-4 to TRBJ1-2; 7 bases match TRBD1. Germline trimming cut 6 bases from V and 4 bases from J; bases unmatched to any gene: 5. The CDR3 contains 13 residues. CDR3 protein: CASSSGQIYGYTF. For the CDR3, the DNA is TGTGCCAGCAGCTCGGGACAGATCTATGGCTACACCTTC.

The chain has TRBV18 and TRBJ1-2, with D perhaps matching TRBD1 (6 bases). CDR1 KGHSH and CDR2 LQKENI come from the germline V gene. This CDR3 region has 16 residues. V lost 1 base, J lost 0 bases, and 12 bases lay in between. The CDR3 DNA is TGTGCCAGCTCACCACGAGAAGGGGGGGCTAACTATGGCTACACCTTC. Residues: CASSPREGGANYGYTF.

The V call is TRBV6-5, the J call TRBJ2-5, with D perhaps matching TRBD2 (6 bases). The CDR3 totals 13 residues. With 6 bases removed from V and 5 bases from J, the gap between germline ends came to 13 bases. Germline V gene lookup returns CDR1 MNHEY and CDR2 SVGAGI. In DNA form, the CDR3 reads TGTGCCAGCAGGCACCCGGGGAGGGAGACCCAGTACTTC. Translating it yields CASRHPGRETQYF.

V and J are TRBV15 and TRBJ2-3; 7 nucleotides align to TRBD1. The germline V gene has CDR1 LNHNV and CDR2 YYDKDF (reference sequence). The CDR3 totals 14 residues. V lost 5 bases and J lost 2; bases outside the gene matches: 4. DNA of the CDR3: TGTGCCACCAGCCCAGGGGGTCCCACAGATACGCAGTATTTT. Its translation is CATSPGGPTDTQYF.

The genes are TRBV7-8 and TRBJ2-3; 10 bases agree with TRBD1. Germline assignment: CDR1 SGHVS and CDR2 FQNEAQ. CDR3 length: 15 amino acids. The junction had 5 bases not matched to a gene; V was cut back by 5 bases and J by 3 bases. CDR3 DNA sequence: TGTGCCAGCAGCCCGGGACAGGGGAAGACAGATACGCAGTATTTT. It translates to CASSPGQGKTDTQYF.

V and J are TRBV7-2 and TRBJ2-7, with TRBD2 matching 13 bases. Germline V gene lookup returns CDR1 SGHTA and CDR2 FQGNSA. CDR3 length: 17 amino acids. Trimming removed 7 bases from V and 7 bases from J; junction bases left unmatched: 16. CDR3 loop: CASTSSPPLAGGREQYF. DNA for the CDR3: TGTGCCAGCACCTCCTCCCCCCCACTAGCGGGGGGGAGAGAGCAGTACTTC.

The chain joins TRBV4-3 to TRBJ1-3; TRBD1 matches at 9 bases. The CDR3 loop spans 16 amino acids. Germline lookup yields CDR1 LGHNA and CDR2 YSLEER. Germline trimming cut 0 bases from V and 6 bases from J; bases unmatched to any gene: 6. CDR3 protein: CASSQDIGQGLNTIYF. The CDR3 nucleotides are TGCGCCAGCAGCCAAGATATCGGACAGGGGCTAAACACCATATATTTT.

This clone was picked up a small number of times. The CDR3 region has the DNA TGCGCCAGCGGAAGAACCGGGTCTTTGAACACTGAAGCTTTCTTT. Its translation is CASGRTGSLNTEAFF. V and J are TRBV10-2 and TRBJ1-1; no clear D gene. Deletions cut 8 bases from V and 0 bases from J, with 16 bases between. The CDR3 is 15 amino acids. Germline V lookup: CDR1 WSHSY, CDR2 SAAADI.

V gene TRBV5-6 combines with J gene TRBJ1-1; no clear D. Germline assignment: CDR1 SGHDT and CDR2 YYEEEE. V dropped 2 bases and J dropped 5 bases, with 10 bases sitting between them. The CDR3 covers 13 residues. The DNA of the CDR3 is TGTGCCAGCAGCTTCCTCCCCGGTACTGAAGCTTTCTTT. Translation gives CASSFLPGTEAFF.

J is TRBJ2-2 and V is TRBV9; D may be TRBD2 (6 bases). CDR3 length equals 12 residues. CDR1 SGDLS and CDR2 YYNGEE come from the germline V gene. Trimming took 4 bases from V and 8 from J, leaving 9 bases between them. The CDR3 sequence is CASSPGVGELFF. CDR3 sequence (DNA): TGTGCCAGCAGCCCGGGAGTTGGGGAGCTGTTTTTT.

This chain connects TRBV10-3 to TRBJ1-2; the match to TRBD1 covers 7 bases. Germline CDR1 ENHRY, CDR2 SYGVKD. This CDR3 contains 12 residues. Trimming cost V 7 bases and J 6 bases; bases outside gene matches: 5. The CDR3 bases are TGTGCCATCACTAGCCAGGGGGATGGCTACACCTTC. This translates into CAITSQGDGYTF.

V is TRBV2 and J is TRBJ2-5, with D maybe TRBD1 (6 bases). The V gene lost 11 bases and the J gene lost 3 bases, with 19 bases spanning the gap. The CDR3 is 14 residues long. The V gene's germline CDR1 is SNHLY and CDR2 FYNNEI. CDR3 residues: CAVTRDNHKETQYF. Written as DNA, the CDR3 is TGTGCCGTAACCCGGGACAACCATAAAGAGACCCAGTACTTC.

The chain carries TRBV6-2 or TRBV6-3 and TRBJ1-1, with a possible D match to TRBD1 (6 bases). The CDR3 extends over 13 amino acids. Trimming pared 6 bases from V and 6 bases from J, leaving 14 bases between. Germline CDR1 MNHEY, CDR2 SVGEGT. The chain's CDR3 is CASSRGGLSEAFF. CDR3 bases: TGTGCCAGCAGCCGCGGGGGGCTTTCTGAAGCTTTCTTT.

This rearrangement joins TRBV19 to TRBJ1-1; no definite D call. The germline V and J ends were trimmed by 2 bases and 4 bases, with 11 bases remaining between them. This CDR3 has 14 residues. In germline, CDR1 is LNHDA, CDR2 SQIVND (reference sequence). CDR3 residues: CASSIRGFGTEAFF. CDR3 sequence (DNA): TGTGCCAGTAGTATAAGAGGGTTTGGCACTGAAGCTTTCTTT.

CDR3 in amino acids: CASSDSAGGYQPQHF. CDR3 nucleotide sequence: TGTGCCAGCAGTGACTCGGCGGGAGGGTATCAGCCCCAGCATTTT. This chain connects TRBV2 to TRBJ1-5; no clear D. V lost 3 bases to trimming and J lost 5 bases, with 14 bases between them. Germline loops: CDR1 SNHLY, CDR2 FYNNEI. This CDR3 has 15 residues.

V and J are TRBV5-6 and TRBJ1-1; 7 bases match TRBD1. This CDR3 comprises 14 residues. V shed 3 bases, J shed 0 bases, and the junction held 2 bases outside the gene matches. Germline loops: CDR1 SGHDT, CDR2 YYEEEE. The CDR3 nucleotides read TGTGCCAGCAGCTGGGACAGAATGAACACTGAAGCTTTCTTT. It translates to CASSWDRMNTEAFF.

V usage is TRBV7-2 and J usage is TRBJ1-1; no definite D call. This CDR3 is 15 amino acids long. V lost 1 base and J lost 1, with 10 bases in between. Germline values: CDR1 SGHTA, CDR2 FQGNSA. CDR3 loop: CASSLEDAGNTEAFF. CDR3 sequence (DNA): TGTGCCAGCAGCTTAGAAGACGCAGGGAACACTGAAGCTTTCTTT.

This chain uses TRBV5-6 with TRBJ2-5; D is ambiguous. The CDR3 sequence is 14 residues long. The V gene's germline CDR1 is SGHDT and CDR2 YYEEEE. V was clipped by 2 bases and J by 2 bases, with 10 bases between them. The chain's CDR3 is CASSFGVSQETQYF. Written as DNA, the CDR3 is TGTGCCAGCAGCTTCGGAGTCAGTCAAGAGACCCAGTACTTC.

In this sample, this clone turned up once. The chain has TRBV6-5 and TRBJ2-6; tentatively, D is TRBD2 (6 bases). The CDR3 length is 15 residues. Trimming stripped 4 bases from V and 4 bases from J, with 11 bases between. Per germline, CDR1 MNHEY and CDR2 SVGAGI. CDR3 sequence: CASSSPRGGANVLTF. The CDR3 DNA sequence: TGTGCCAGCAGTTCTCCCCGGGGGGGGGCCAACGTCCTGACTTTC.

CDR3 nucleotide sequence: TGTGCCAGCAGCTTATCTCTGGCGGGCCCTCACACAGATACGCAGTATTTT. This codes for CASSLSLAGPHTDTQYF. This rearrangement joins TRBV7-2 to TRBJ2-3, with a weak D call TRBD2 (5 bases). CDR3 length: 17 residues. Trimming pared 2 bases from V and 2 bases from J, leaving 17 bases between. CDR1 is SGHTA, CDR2 FQGNSA, per germline.

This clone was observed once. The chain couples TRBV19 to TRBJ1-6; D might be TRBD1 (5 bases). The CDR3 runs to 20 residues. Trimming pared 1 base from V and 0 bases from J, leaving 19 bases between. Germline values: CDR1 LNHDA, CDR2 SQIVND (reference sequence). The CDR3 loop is CASSIVSLDRTDSYNSPLHF. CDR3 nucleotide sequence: TGTGCCAGTAGTATAGTCAGCCTAGACAGAACGGACTCCTATAATTCACCCCTCCACTTT.

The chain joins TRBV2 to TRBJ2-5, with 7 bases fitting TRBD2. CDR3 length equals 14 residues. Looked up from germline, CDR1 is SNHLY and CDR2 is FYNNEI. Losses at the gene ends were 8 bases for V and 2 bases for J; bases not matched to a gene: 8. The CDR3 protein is CASAGGVDQETQYF. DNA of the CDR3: TGTGCCAGCGCTGGGGGGGTCGATCAAGAGACCCAGTACTTC.

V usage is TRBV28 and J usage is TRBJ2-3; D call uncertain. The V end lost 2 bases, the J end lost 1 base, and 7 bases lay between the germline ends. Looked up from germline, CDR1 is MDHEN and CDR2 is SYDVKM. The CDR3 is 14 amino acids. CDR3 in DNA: TGTGCCAGCAGTTTAGGCCAGGGCACAGATACGCAGTATTTT. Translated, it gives CASSLGQGTDTQYF.

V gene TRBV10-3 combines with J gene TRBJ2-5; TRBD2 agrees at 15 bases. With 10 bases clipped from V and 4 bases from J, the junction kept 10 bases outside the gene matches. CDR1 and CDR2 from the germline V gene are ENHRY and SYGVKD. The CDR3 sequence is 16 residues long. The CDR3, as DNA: TGTGCCACAAGGACTAGCGGGGGGGCGTTAGGAGAGACCCAGTACTTC. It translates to CATRTSGGALGETQYF.

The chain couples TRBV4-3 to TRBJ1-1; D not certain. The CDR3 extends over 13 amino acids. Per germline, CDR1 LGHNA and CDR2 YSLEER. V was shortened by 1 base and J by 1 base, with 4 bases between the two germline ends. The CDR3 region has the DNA TGCGCCAGCAGCCAAGGAGGGAACACTGAAGCTTTCTTT. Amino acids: CASSQGGNTEAFF.

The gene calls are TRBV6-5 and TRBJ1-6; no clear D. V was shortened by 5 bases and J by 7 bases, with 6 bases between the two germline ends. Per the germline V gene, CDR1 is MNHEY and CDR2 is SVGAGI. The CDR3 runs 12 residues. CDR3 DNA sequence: TGTGCCAGCAGTACGAGAAATTCACCCCTCCACTTT. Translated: CASSTRNSPLHF.

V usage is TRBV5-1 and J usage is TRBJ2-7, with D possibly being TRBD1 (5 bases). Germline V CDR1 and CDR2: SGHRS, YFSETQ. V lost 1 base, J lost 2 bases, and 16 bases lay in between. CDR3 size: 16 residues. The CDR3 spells CASSLTLGLRAYEQYF. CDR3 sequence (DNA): TGCGCCAGCAGCTTGACTTTGGGGCTCCGGGCCTACGAGCAGTACTTC.

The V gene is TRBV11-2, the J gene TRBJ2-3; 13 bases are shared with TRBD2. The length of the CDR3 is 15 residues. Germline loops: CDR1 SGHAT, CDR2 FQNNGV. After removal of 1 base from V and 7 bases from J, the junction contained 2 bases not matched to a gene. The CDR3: CASSLGTSGGYTQYF. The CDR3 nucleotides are TGTGCCAGCAGCTTAGGGACTAGCGGGGGTTATACGCAGTATTTT.

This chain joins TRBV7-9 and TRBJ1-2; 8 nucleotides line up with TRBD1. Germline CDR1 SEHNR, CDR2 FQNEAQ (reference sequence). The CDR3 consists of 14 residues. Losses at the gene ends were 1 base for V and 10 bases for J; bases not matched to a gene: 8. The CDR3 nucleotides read TGTGCCAGCAGCTTAGAGGGGACGACAGGGGCCTACACCTTC. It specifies CASSLEGTTGAYTF.

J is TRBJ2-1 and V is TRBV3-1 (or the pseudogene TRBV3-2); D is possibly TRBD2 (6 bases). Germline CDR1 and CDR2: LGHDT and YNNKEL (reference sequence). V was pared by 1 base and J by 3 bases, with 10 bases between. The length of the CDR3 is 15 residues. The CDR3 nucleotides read TGTGCCAGCAGCCAAGTGGGACTCTACTACAATGAGCAGTTCTTC. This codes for CASSQVGLYYNEQFF.